The clone carrying this TCR beta chain was seen a few times. Its antigen is unknown. These data are taken from a study of T-cell reconstitution after alpha-beta-depleted transplantation in children. Study-wide results and caveats: It was newly produced T cells that mostly accounted for T-cell counts and diversity one year after transplant.

V lost 7 bases to trimming and J lost 3 bases, with 13 bases between them. This CDR3 spans 14 amino acids. CDR1 LNHDA and CDR2 SQIVND come from the germline V gene (reference sequence). Preparation of the TCRbeta library used unique molecular identifiers. In TCRdb, the PCR reads were re-called with MiXCR into one record per CDR3 protein. The sample lists a few hundred thousand distinct CDR3 sequences, roughly 11% seen once, with 23% in the top ten. The source is a male patient between 2 and 10 years old who had a stem cell transplant for chronic granulomatous disease, so the T cells may come from the graft donor. The input for sequencing was peripheral blood, taken 180 days after TCRalphabeta/CD19-depleted stem cell transplant. V usage is TRBV19 and J usage is TRBJ1-5; D is perhaps TRBD1 (5 bases). The CDR3: CASTVQGPNQPQHF. In DNA form, the CDR3 reads TGTGCCAGTACCGTTCAGGGACCCAATCAGCCCCAGCATTTT.